This T cell receptor beta chain originates from a study of technical replicates of blood from a few donors. The protocol was immunoSEQ multiplex PCR, while the TCRdb copy is restricted to in-frame clones and leaves out a portion. The data contain more than 65,000 clones, approximately 80% of them seen just once; the ten biggest clones take up about 4%. After removal of 1 base from V and 4 bases from J, the junction contained 7 bases not matched to a gene. The CDR3 extends over 17 amino acids. Germline CDR1 is MGHRA and CDR2 is YSYEKL. The TCR comes from a human donor in good health. Some clones in this sample may be carry-over from other donors' samples. This chain uses TRBV4-1 with TRBJ2-1; 10 bases line up with TRBD1. Material: PBMCs. The CDR3 loop is CASSQALRQGAYNEQFF. Here the CDR3 DNA reads TGCGCCAGCAGCCAAGCCCTTCGACAGGGGGCTTACAATGAGCAGTTCTTC.